This paragraph covers one T cell receptor (beta chain) sequence. Antigen: not known. This record belongs to a study of blood T cells in healthy people across ages. Findings of the study overall: There were more naive CD4+ cells and higher diversity in long-lived donors than in aged donors.

A sample-barcoded 5' primer and a J-beta primer mix were used in a second PCR of roughly 7 to 11 cycles. Each CDR3 protein is one row after TCRdb ran MiXCR on the 5' RACE reads. The data hold hundreds of thousands of distinct CDR3 sequences, with 58% observed a single time. The CDR3 has 15 residues. Germline V gives CDR1 SGHDT, CDR2 YYEEEE. V dropped 8 bases and J dropped 3; count of bases not matched to a gene: 12. This clonotype was sampled from a man aged 55 to 70 in good health. Sequenced material: blood. The rearrangement uses TRBV5-6 and TRBJ2-3; 7 bases line up with TRBD1. The CDR3 region is CASSVWDRPTDTQYF. In nucleotides, the CDR3 is TGTGCCAGTAGCGTATGGGACAGACCAACAGATACGCAGTATTTT.